The following is a T cell receptor beta chain sequence with its context. Compared with germline, one end of the junction differs, possibly owing to a read error. Libraries of TCR beta were made from around 1.8 micrograms of genomic DNA that came from cryopreserved PBMCs. These data are taken from a study of cytotoxic CD8 clonotypes in ibrutinib-treated CLL. Here immunoSEQ multiplex PCR was the method, and the copy in TCRdb shows in-frame clones only, minus some. This sample has approximately 200,000 clones, with 72% found just once. The input for sequencing was PBMCs, taken after 24 months of ibrutinib treatment. The origin of this receptor is a human donor with chronic lymphocytic leukemia.

For the CDR3, the DNA is TGTGCCAGCAGCTTACCGGGGGTGAGCTCCTACGAGCAGTACTTC. Protein: CASSLPGVSSYEQYF. The V and J genes are TRBV5-3 and TRBJ2-7; perhaps TRBD2 as D (6 bases). TRBV5-3 belongs to the ORF category, with a function that is uncertain. The CDR3 runs to 15 residues.